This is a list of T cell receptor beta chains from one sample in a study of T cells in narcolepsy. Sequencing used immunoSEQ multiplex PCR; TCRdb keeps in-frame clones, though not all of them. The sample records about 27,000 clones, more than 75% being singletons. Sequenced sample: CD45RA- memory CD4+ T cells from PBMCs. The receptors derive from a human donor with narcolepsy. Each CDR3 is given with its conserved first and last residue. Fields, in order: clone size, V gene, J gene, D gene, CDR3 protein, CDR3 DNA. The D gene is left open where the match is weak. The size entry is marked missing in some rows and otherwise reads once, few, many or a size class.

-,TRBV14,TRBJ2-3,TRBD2,CASSRSGGGSRTDTQYF,TGTGCCAGCAGCCGAAGCGGGGGAGGGAGTCGGACAGATACGCAGTATTTT
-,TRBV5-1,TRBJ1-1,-,CASSVQLNTEAFF,TGCGCCAGCAGCGTACAGTTGAACACTGAAGCTTTCTTT
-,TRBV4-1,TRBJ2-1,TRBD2,CASSPGRGGGEQFF,TGCGCCAGCAGCCCGGGTCGGGGGGGCGGTGAGCAGTTCTTC
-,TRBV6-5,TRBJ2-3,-,CASSWRRTDTQYF,TGTGCCAGCAGTTGGCGACGCACAGATACGCAGTATTTT
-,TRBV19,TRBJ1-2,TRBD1,CASSPPDRPWEGYTF,TGTGCCAGTAGTCCCCCGGACAGGCCTTGGGAAGGCTACACCTTC
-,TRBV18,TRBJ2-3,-,CASSPPDGNTQYF,TGTGCCAGCTCACCACCGGACGGAAATACGCAGTATTTT
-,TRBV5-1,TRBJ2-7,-,CASSRGGDSYEQYF,TGCGCCAGCAGCAGAGGGGGAGACTCCTACGAGCAGTACTTC
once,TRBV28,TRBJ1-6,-,CASSFPLVDRFNSPLHF,TGTGCCAGCAGTTTCCCCTTAGTAGACAGGTTTAATTCACCCCTCCACTTT
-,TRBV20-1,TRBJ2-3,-,CSASPTDTQYF,TGCAGTGCTAGCCCCACAGATACGCAGTATTTT
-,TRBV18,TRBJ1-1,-,CASSLQQGGEAFF,TGTGCCAGCTCACTACAACAGGGAGGTGAAGCTTTCTTT
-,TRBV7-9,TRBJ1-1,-,CASSDYRENTEAFF,TGTGCCAGCAGCGATTACAGGGAGAACACTGAAGCTTTCTTT
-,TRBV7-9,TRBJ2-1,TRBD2,CASSSRGGNNEQFF,TGTGCCAGCAGCTCCCGGGGGGGGAACAATGAGCAGTTCTTC
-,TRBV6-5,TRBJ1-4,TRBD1,CASSSGTVNEKLFF,TGTGCCAGCAGCTCCGGGACAGTTAATGAAAAACTGTTTTTT
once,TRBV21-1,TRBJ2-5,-,CASSKVPQGAEETQYF,TGTGCCAGCAGCAAAGTACCGCAGGGGGCCGAGGAGACCCAGTACTTC
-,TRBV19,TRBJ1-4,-,CASTPRPQNEKLFF,TGTGCCAGTACCCCGCGGCCTCAAAATGAAAAACTGTTTTTT
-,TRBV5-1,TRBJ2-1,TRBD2,CASSPIPSGGNEQFF,TGCGCCAGCAGCCCAATCCCTAGCGGGGGCAATGAGCAGTTCTTC
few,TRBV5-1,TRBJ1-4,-,CASSKDSTWGEKLFF,TGCGCCAGCAGCAAAGACAGTACTTGGGGGGAAAAACTGTTTTTT
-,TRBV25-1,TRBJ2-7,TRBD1,CASSDWTGDYEQYF,TGTGCCAGCAGTGATTGGACAGGTGACTACGAGCAGTACTTC